Presented here are 29 T cell receptor beta chains from one specimen sequenced in a study of T cell responses to AZD1222 COVID-19 vaccine. Using immunoSEQ multiplex PCR, the repertoire was profiled, and TCRdb retains in-frame clones only, with some absent. Seen here are about 120,000 clones, about 88% observed once, and the top ten hold 3%. Here the sequenced sample was peripheral blood, taken 28 days after the second AZD1222 dose. These receptors originate from an adult who received the AZD1222 COVID-19 vaccine.

The rearrangement joins TRBV7-8 to TRBJ2-1; D ambiguous. Germline CDR1 and CDR2: SGHVS and FQNEAQ. This CDR3 has 15 residues. Trimming removed 5 bases from V and 0 bases from J, with 11 bases in between. The CDR3 loop reads CASSRAQSSYNEQFF. The CDR3 nucleotides are TGTGCCAGCAGCCGAGCCCAGAGCTCCTACAATGAGCAGTTCTTC.

The CDR3 loop reads CASSYTGSNYGYTF. CDR3 nucleotide sequence: TGTGCCAGCAGTTACACAGGGAGTAACTATGGCTACACCTTC. The chain combines TRBV6-5 with TRBJ1-2; possible D gene TRBD1, 6 bases. The CDR3 consists of 14 residues. V lost 2 bases and J 1 base, leaving 8 bases between the germline ends. Per the germline V gene, CDR1 is MNHEY and CDR2 is SVGAGI.

This clone came up a few times. The chain recombines TRBV29-1 with TRBJ1-2, with D perhaps TRBD1 (6 bases). The V gene's germline CDR1 is SQVTM and CDR2 ANQGSEA. The ends were cut back, 2 bases at V and 3 bases at J, with 10 bases in the middle. The CDR3 loop spans 13 amino acids. The CDR3 region is CSVEKTGHYGYTF. The CDR3 region has the DNA TGCAGCGTTGAAAAAACAGGGCACTATGGCTACACCTTC.

The chain joins TRBV11-2 to TRBJ2-5, with 7 nucleotides matching TRBD1. Germline V gene sequence: CDR1 SGHAT, CDR2 FQNNGV. This CDR3 has 14 residues. V lost 2 bases, J lost 4 bases, and 4 bases stayed unmatched. The CDR3 protein is CASSLSRGTETQYF. The CDR3 coding sequence is TGTGCCAGCAGCTTAAGCAGGGGGACAGAGACCCAGTACTTC.

CDR3 loop: CASSSYIGRELFF. For the CDR3, the DNA is TGTGCCAGCAGCTCATATATAGGCAGGGAGCTGTTTTTT. The chain combines TRBV11-3 with TRBJ2-2; unclear D gene. CDR1 is SGHNT and CDR2 is YENEEA in the germline V gene. The CDR3 runs 13 residues. The V gene lost 4 bases and the J gene lost 9 bases, with 12 bases spanning the gap.

The V gene is TRBV7-2, the J gene TRBJ2-7; possible D gene TRBD1, 5 bases. The germline gives CDR1 SGHTA, CDR2 FQGNSA. Trimming stripped 4 bases from V and 6 bases from J, with 13 bases between. CDR3 length: 13 amino acids. DNA for the CDR3: TGTGCCAGCAGCTCCCTGCTAGGGGCCGAGCAGTACTTC. The encoded protein is CASSSLLGAEQYF.

The V and J genes are TRBV27 and TRBJ2-2, with a possible D match to TRBD1 (5 bases). Deletions cut 8 bases from V and 1 base from J, with 23 bases between. The CDR3 loop spans 18 amino acids. The V gene's germline CDR1 is MNHEY and CDR2 SMNVEV (reference sequence). The CDR3 DNA sequence: TGTGCCAGCGGTATACACTGGGGCTCGCTTGGGAACACCGGGGAGCTGTTTTTT. It codes for CASGIHWGSLGNTGELFF.

The rearrangement uses TRBV11-1 and TRBJ2-3; D is ambiguous. Germline-derived CDR1 and CDR2 are SGHAT and FQDESV (reference sequence). The CDR3 has 13 amino acids. Trimming pared 5 bases from V and 5 bases from J, leaving 11 bases between. The CDR3 loop reads CASSPHWGDTQYF. The DNA of the CDR3 is TGTGCCAGCAGCCCGCACTGGGGAGATACGCAGTATTTT.

The chain joins TRBV6-5 to TRBJ1-2, with 7 bases that match TRBD1. The CDR3 totals 14 residues. V was pared by 6 bases and J by 2 bases, with 6 bases of the junction left unmatched. Germline V gene sequence: CDR1 MNHEY, CDR2 SVGAGI. The CDR3 loop is CASRQTGNNYGYTF. CDR3 DNA sequence: TGTGCCAGCAGGCAGACAGGGAACAACTATGGCTACACCTTC.

The chain has TRBV11-3 and TRBJ2-2; TRBD1 agrees at 12 bases. V trimming: 3 bases; J trimming: 8 bases; junction bases outside the gene matches: 1. CDR3 length equals 14 residues. The germline CDR1 and CDR2 sequences are SGHNT and YENEEA. CDR3 in amino acids: CASSLGQGAGELFF. CDR3 sequence (DNA): TGTGCCAGCAGCTTGGGACAGGGGGCTGGGGAGCTGTTTTTT. The whole variable domain, filled in from reference TRBV11-3 and TRBJ2-2, reads EAGVVQSPRYKIIEKKQPVAFWCNPISGHNTLYWYLQNLGQGPELLIRYENEEAVDDSQLPKDRFSAERLKGVDSTLKIQPAELGDSAVYLCASSLGQGAGELFFGEGSRLTVL.

The chain couples TRBV5-1 to TRBJ2-1, with 7 bases aligning to TRBD2. V gave up 0 bases and J gave up 6 bases; unmatched junction bases: 9. Germline V CDR1 and CDR2: SGHRS, YFSETQ. The CDR3 is 16 residues long. The CDR3 DNA is TGCGCCAGCAGCTTGGCCCGGGGGGATAGGGGCAATGAGCAGTTCTTC. Translating it yields CASSLARGDRGNEQFF.

The chain is built from TRBV2 and TRBJ1-5; 10 bases agree with TRBD1. This CDR3 contains 15 residues. The germline V gene has CDR1 SNHLY and CDR2 FYNNEI. With 8 bases clipped from V and 5 bases from J, the junction kept 9 bases outside the gene matches. The CDR3, as DNA: TGTGCCAGCGACCGGGACAGGGGACGGGATCAGCCCCAGCATTTT. It codes for CASDRDRGRDQPQHF.

The chain links TRBV20-1 to TRBJ1-2, with D perhaps TRBD1 (5 bases). The CDR3 covers 11 residues. Germline lookup yields CDR1 DFQATT and CDR2 SNEGSKA (reference sequence). V was trimmed by 5 bases and J by 7 bases, leaving 11 bases between them. The CDR3 loop is CSAYQGSGYTF. Here the CDR3 DNA reads TGCAGTGCTTATCAGGGTAGTGGCTACACCTTC.

The V and J genes are TRBV20-1 and TRBJ1-2; a weak D match, TRBD1 (5 bases). The germline V gene has CDR1 DFQATT and CDR2 SNEGSKA (reference sequence). The CDR3 is made up of 13 amino acids. Trimming stripped 3 bases from V and 6 bases from J, with 14 bases between. The CDR3 spells CSASKGKLDGYTF. CDR3 nucleotides: TGCAGTGCTAGTAAGGGGAAACTCGATGGCTACACCTTC.

The chain employs TRBV23-1 and TRBJ1-2; 8 nucleotides match TRBD1. TRBV23-1 is classed as an ORF, of uncertain function. The CDR3 is 14 amino acids. Trimming removed 4 bases from V and 8 bases from J; junction bases left unmatched: 9. CDR3 amino acids: CASSRPQGEGGYTF. The CDR3 nucleotides are TGCGCCAGCAGTCGTCCACAGGGGGAGGGAGGCTACACCTTC.

The V gene is TRBV27, the J gene TRBJ2-1, with 11 bases aligning to TRBD2. Germline V CDR1 and CDR2: MNHEY, SMNVEV (reference sequence). This CDR3 comprises 20 residues. After removal of 4 bases from V and 1 base from J, the junction contained 15 bases not matched to a gene. The CDR3: CASSSRYGVSGGDSYNEQFF. CDR3 nucleotides: TGTGCCAGCAGTTCTCGGTACGGGGTTAGCGGGGGGGATTCCTACAATGAGCAGTTCTTC.

The V call is TRBV2, the J call TRBJ2-1, with TRBD2 identical over 9 bases. CDR3 length: 15 residues. In germline, CDR1 is SNHLY, CDR2 FYNNEI. The V gene end was trimmed by 6 bases and the J gene end by 2 bases; junction bases not matched to a gene: 5. The CDR3 is CASRLAGSAYNEQFF. CDR3 sequence (DNA): TGTGCCAGCAGGCTAGCGGGGTCCGCCTACAATGAGCAGTTCTTC.

The chain combines TRBV30 with TRBJ1-6, with D uncertain. The V gene's germline CDR1 is GTSNPN and CDR2 SVGIG (reference sequence). The CDR3 is 14 residues long. Trimming pared 1 base from V and 4 bases from J, leaving 8 bases between. CDR3 coding DNA: TGTGCCTGGAGTGCTCAGAGATATAATTCACCCCTCCACTTT. Its translation is CAWSAQRYNSPLHF.

The sample holds one count of this clone. The chain uses TRBV6-2 or TRBV6-3 and TRBJ2-7; no clear D gene. V lost 5 bases, J lost 4 bases, and 6 bases lay in between. The CDR3 covers 11 residues. CDR1 is MNHEY and CDR2 is SVGEGT in the germline V gene. This CDR3 reads CASSTYYEQYF. In DNA, the CDR3 is TGTGCCAGCAGTACCTATTACGAGCAGTACTTC.

The chain carries TRBV6-1 and TRBJ1-6, with a possible D match to TRBD1 (6 bases). CDR1 is MNHNS and CDR2 is SASEGT in the germline V gene. The CDR3 sequence is 15 residues long. Trimming pared 2 bases from V and 8 bases from J, leaving 13 bases between. CDR3 protein: CASSEMGDTYSPLHF. The CDR3 DNA reads as TGTGCCAGCAGTGAAATGGGGGACACCTATTCACCCCTCCACTTT.

Only a few counts were recorded for this clone. The chain uses TRBV7-9 and TRBJ1-1; 7 bases agree with TRBD1. V was clipped by 5 bases and J by 3 bases; unmatched bases: 6. CDR3 length equals 14 residues. Germline assignment: CDR1 SEHNR and CDR2 FQNEAQ (reference sequence). The CDR3, as DNA: TGTGCCAGCAGCCGCAGGGGGGAATACACTGAAGCTTTCTTT. Translation: CASSRRGEYTEAFF.

This clone occurred once. The chain combines TRBV5-1 with TRBJ2-2; D is possibly TRBD1 or TRBD2 (5 bases each). This CDR3 is 16 amino acids long. V was trimmed by 4 bases and J by 3 bases, leaving 16 bases between them. CDR1 is SGHRS and CDR2 is YFSETQ in the germline V gene. The CDR3 loop reads CASSGGADTHTGELFF. The CDR3 DNA reads TGCGCCAGCAGCGGGGGAGCGGACACTCACACCGGGGAGCTGTTTTTT.

The chain employs TRBV28 and TRBJ1-6; possibly TRBD1 for D (6 bases). CDR1 MDHEN and CDR2 SYDVKM come from the germline V gene. V was trimmed by 2 bases and J by 6 bases, leaving 14 bases between them. CDR3 length equals 16 residues. CDR3 sequence (DNA): TGTGCCAGCAGTTTACTAAAGGACAGTTTTAATTCACCCCTCCACTTT. Protein sequence: CASSLLKDSFNSPLHF.

Worth noting for this clone: Other DNA sequences within the sample encode an identical CDR3. V and J are TRBV7-2 and TRBJ2-7, with D unresolved. This CDR3 spans 14 amino acids. Trimming took 3 bases from V and 0 from J, leaving 9 bases between them. Germline lookup yields CDR1 SGHTA and CDR2 FQGNSA. For the CDR3, the DNA is TGTGCCAGCAGCTTGGGTCCTGGCTCCTACGAGCAGTACTTC. It translates to CASSLGPGSYEQYF.

The chain is built from TRBV6-4 and TRBJ2-7; D is uncertain. CDR1 and CDR2 (germline): MRHNA, SNTAGT. The CDR3 covers 13 residues. The V end lost 4 bases, the J end lost 1 base, and 8 bases lay between the germline ends. For the CDR3, the DNA is TGTGCCAGCAGTGGGGCAGGATCCTACGAGCAGTACTTC. Its protein is CASSGAGSYEQYF.

The V gene is TRBV5-1, the J gene TRBJ2-6; the D gene is possibly TRBD2 (6 bases). Germline V gives CDR1 SGHRS, CDR2 YFSETQ. With 0 bases removed from V and 1 base from J, the gap between germline ends came to 14 bases. The CDR3 has 18 amino acids. The CDR3 sequence is CASSLALGDSSGANVLTF. The CDR3 region has the DNA TGCGCCAGCAGCTTGGCCCTGGGGGACTCTTCTGGGGCCAACGTCCTGACTTTC.

V gene TRBV27 combines with J gene TRBJ2-3; 10 nucleotides match TRBD2. CDR1 is MNHEY and CDR2 is SMNVEV in the germline V gene (reference sequence). The CDR3 is made up of 16 amino acids. J was trimmed by 5 bases and V by 6 bases; bases with no gene match: 11. In DNA form, the CDR3 reads TGTGCCAGCAGCTACGCACCAGCGGGGGGGGTAGATACGCAGTATTTT. Translation: CASSYAPAGGVDTQYF.

V usage is TRBV6-5 and J usage is TRBJ1-3; possible D gene TRBD1, 6 bases. The CDR3 length is 13 residues. Germline lookup yields CDR1 MNHEY and CDR2 SVGAGI. Trimming pared 7 bases from V and 5 bases from J, leaving 12 bases between. The CDR3 sequence: CASNGGARNTIYF. CDR3 DNA sequence: TGTGCCAGCAATGGGGGGGCTAGAAACACCATATATTTT.

The chain employs TRBV5-8 and TRBJ2-7; D gene unclear. Looked up from germline, CDR1 is SGHTS and CDR2 is YDEGEE. The CDR3 extends over 11 amino acids. The V gene lost 1 base and the J gene lost 5 bases, with 4 bases spanning the gap. CDR3 nucleotides: TGTGCCAGCAGCTTGACGCACGAGCAGTACTTC. This encodes CASSLTHEQYF.